Listed below are T cell receptor beta chains from one sample, sequenced in a study of shared clonotypes between healthy human individuals. Only in-frame clones appear in the TCRdb table, and some are missing; sequencing was by immunoSEQ multiplex PCR. The repertoire includes 2 million to 2.5 million clones, over 85% of them detected once, and more than 0.35% sits in the top ten. The sequencing input was naive CD4+ T cells from PBMCs. The receptors stem from a man between 18 and 29 years old in good health. Some clones in this sample may be carry-over from other donors' samples. CDR3s include the opening cysteine and the closing phenylalanine or tryptophan. The order of the fields is J gene, CDR3 length, V gene, clone size, D gene, CDR3 DNA, CDR3 protein. D genes are given only for firm matches. A clone size is listed for some rows: how often the clone was seen (once, few, many), or a class if it is expanded.

j_call: TRBJ2-3; cdr3_length: 13; v_call: TRBV7-2; clone_size: NA; d_call: NA; cdr3_nt: TGTGCCAGCAGCTCCGAGTGGGATGGTACGCAGTATTTT; cdr3_aa: CASSSEWDGTQYF
j_call: TRBJ1-5; cdr3_length: 13; v_call: TRBV11-2; clone_size: NA; d_call: TRBD1; cdr3_nt: TGTGCCAGCAGCCTAACTTTACAGGGGCTCCAGCATTTT; cdr3_aa: CASSLTLQGLQHF
j_call: TRBJ1-1; cdr3_length: 15; v_call: TRBV18; clone_size: NA; d_call: NA; cdr3_nt: TGTGCCAGCTCACCAGTTGGGGCTAGTGGGGCTGAAGCTTTCTTT; cdr3_aa: CASSPVGASGAEAFF
j_call: TRBJ2-5; cdr3_length: 15; v_call: TRBV7-2; clone_size: NA; d_call: NA; cdr3_nt: TGTGCCAGCAGGTGGACCTTTTGGGACGAAGAGACCCAGTACTTC; cdr3_aa: CASRWTFWDEETQYF
j_call: TRBJ2-2; cdr3_length: 15; v_call: TRBV7-8; clone_size: NA; d_call: NA; cdr3_nt: TGTGCCAGCAGCTTAGCGGGAGCCCTCCCCGGGGAGCTGTTTTTT; cdr3_aa: CASSLAGALPGELFF
j_call: TRBJ2-3; cdr3_length: 14; v_call: TRBV5-1; clone_size: NA; d_call: TRBD2; cdr3_nt: TGCGCCAGCAGCTTAAGTAGCGGGACAGATACGCAGTATTTT; cdr3_aa: CASSLSSGTDTQYF
j_call: TRBJ1-1; cdr3_length: 14; v_call: TRBV6-1; clone_size: NA; d_call: NA; cdr3_nt: TGTGCCAGCACTTCAAGGGGGAAAGGCGCTGAAGCTTTCTTT; cdr3_aa: CASTSRGKGAEAFF
j_call: TRBJ2-3; cdr3_length: 14; v_call: TRBV11-3; clone_size: NA; d_call: NA; cdr3_nt: TGTGCCAGCAGCTTAACCTCTAGCACAGATACGCAGTATTTT; cdr3_aa: CASSLTSSTDTQYF
j_call: TRBJ1-1; cdr3_length: 11; v_call: TRBV2; clone_size: NA; d_call: NA; cdr3_nt: TGTGCCAGCAGTGAATTCCGGGAAGCTTTCTTT; cdr3_aa: CASSEFREAFF
j_call: TRBJ2-3; cdr3_length: 15; v_call: TRBV10-3; clone_size: NA; d_call: TRBD2; cdr3_nt: TGTGCCATCAAAGAGGCTAGCGGAATCACAGATACGCAGTATTTT; cdr3_aa: CAIKEASGITDTQYF
j_call: TRBJ1-4; cdr3_length: 14; v_call: TRBV27; clone_size: few; d_call: NA; cdr3_nt: TGTGCCAGCAGTATAAAGACGGCCGGTGAAAAACTGTTTTTT; cdr3_aa: CASSIKTAGEKLFF
j_call: TRBJ2-1; cdr3_length: 12; v_call: TRBV29-1; clone_size: NA; d_call: NA; cdr3_nt: TGCAGCGCCCTTCGTGGGATGGATGAGCAGTTCTTC; cdr3_aa: CSALRGMDEQFF
j_call: TRBJ2-7; cdr3_length: 12; v_call: TRBV28; clone_size: NA; d_call: NA; cdr3_nt: TGTGCCAGCAGCCCCAGGGGTCTCGAGCAGTACTTC; cdr3_aa: CASSPRGLEQYF
j_call: TRBJ2-1; cdr3_length: 15; v_call: TRBV7-2; clone_size: NA; d_call: NA; cdr3_nt: TGTGCCAGCAGCTCGACCACCGGAAAACGAAATGAGCAGTTCTTC; cdr3_aa: CASSSTTGKRNEQFF
j_call: TRBJ2-7; cdr3_length: 15; v_call: TRBV27; clone_size: few; d_call: TRBD2; cdr3_nt: TGTGCCAGCAGTCGAGCTAGCGGGAGCGTCCACGAGCAGTACTTC; cdr3_aa: CASSRASGSVHEQYF
j_call: TRBJ2-3; cdr3_length: 15; v_call: TRBV28; clone_size: once; d_call: NA; cdr3_nt: TGTGCCAGCAGTTTGGCGGGACCTAGCACAGATACGCAGTATTTT; cdr3_aa: CASSLAGPSTDTQYF
j_call: TRBJ1-3; cdr3_length: 14; v_call: TRBV30; clone_size: NA; d_call: TRBD1; cdr3_nt: TGTGCCTGGAGTACAGGGGGGACTGGAAACACCATATATTTT; cdr3_aa: CAWSTGGTGNTIYF
j_call: TRBJ1-2; cdr3_length: 16; v_call: TRBV6-5; clone_size: NA; d_call: TRBD1; cdr3_nt: TGTGCCAGCAGTTACTTGGGACAGCCAGGGAACTATGGCTACACCTTC; cdr3_aa: CASSYLGQPGNYGYTF
j_call: TRBJ1-5; cdr3_length: 15; v_call: TRBV19; clone_size: NA; d_call: NA; cdr3_nt: TGTGCCAGTAGTATAACCCCAGGGATCAATCAGCCCCAGCATTTT; cdr3_aa: CASSITPGINQPQHF
j_call: TRBJ1-2; cdr3_length: 15; v_call: TRBV27; clone_size: NA; d_call: NA; cdr3_nt: TGTGCCAGCAGTTTGAGGGGGGTCGGTAACTATGGCTACACCTTC; cdr3_aa: CASSLRGVGNYGYTF
j_call: TRBJ2-7; cdr3_length: 13; v_call: TRBV5-1; clone_size: NA; d_call: NA; cdr3_nt: TGCGCCAGAGCCTTCTGGCGGAGCTACGAGCAGTACTTC; cdr3_aa: CARAFWRSYEQYF
j_call: TRBJ1-1; cdr3_length: 15; v_call: TRBV18; clone_size: NA; d_call: NA; cdr3_nt: TGTGCCAGCTCACCCGATACTACAGGACTCACTGAAGCTTTCTTT; cdr3_aa: CASSPDTTGLTEAFF
j_call: TRBJ2-5; cdr3_length: 14; v_call: TRBV9; clone_size: NA; d_call: NA; cdr3_nt: TGTGCCAGCAGCGCGGGACTTTCCGAAGAGACCCAGTACTTC; cdr3_aa: CASSAGLSEETQYF